The 23 T cell receptor beta chains below come from one sample, sequenced in a study of shared clonotypes between healthy human individuals. The protocol was immunoSEQ multiplex PCR, while the TCRdb copy is restricted to in-frame clones and leaves out a portion. The sample has more than 2,000,000 clones, approximately 94% seen once. The sample comprised naive CD4+ T cells sorted from blood. The subset is: CD45RA+ positively selected. The origin of the receptors is a man aged 18 to 29 in good health.

This chain uses TRBV5-4 with TRBJ2-3, with no clear D. CDR1 SGHNT and CDR2 YYREEE come from the germline V gene (reference sequence). CDR3 length: 15 amino acids. Trimming removed 2 bases from V and 0 bases from J, with 10 bases in between. The CDR3 coding sequence is TGTGCCAGCAGCTTTTTCGGGTCGAGCACAGATACGCAGTATTTT. It is translated as CASSFFGSSTDTQYF.

The V call is TRBV6-5, the J call TRBJ2-7; D possibly corresponds to TRBD1 (6 bases). Trimming left V 0 bases short and J 2 bases short, with 11 bases between. Germline values: CDR1 MNHEY, CDR2 SVGAGI. The CDR3 consists of 15 residues. The CDR3 region is CASSYSGQTPYEQYF. CDR3 nucleotide sequence: TGTGCCAGCAGTTACTCCGGACAGACTCCCTACGAGCAGTACTTC.

The rearrangement uses TRBV2 and TRBJ1-5, with no clear D. The length of the CDR3 is 14 residues. Germline V gene lookup returns CDR1 SNHLY and CDR2 FYNNEI. Trimming took off 1 base at V and 3 bases at J, with 7 bases between the two ends. CDR3 DNA sequence: TGTGCCAGCAGTGAAGTTGGATTCAATCAGCCCCAGCATTTT. Translated: CASSEVGFNQPQHF.

This clone came up once. This chain joins TRBV10-3 and TRBJ2-1; 10 nucleotides line up with TRBD1. The length of the CDR3 is 17 residues. The V gene's germline CDR1 is ENHRY and CDR2 SYGVKD. V shed 6 bases, J shed 8 bases, and the junction held 16 bases outside the gene matches. The CDR3 loop reads CAISDTVGTGAMYEQFF. CDR3 nucleotide sequence: TGTGCCATCAGCGATACGGTGGGGACAGGGGCTATGTATGAGCAGTTCTTC.

The chain links TRBV11-2 to TRBJ1-6; perhaps TRBD1 as D (6 bases). The length of the CDR3 is 13 residues. Germline CDR1 SGHAT, CDR2 FQNNGV. Trimming stripped 2 bases from V and 10 bases from J, with 9 bases between. The CDR3, as DNA: TGTGCCAGCAGCTTAACGGACAGCTCACCCCTCCACTTT. This translates into CASSLTDSSPLHF.

A single count supports this clone. The chain uses TRBV7-9 and TRBJ2-5, with TRBD1 matching over 7 bases. V lost 5 bases to trimming and J lost 5 bases; unmatched junction nucleotides: 14. The CDR3 contains 16 residues. Germline V gives CDR1 SEHNR, CDR2 FQNEAQ (reference sequence). The CDR3 spells CASSRTYTGVRETQYF. DNA for the CDR3: TGTGCCAGCAGCCGCACCTACACAGGGGTAAGGGAGACCCAGTACTTC.

This sequence joins TRBV6-1 and TRBJ1-1; tentatively, D is TRBD1 (6 bases). This CDR3 region has 15 residues. The germline CDR1 and CDR2 sequences are MNHNS and SASEGT. With 4 bases removed from V and 9 bases from J, the gap between germline ends came to 21 bases. DNA of the CDR3: TGTGCCAGCAGTGGTGTAACAGGGAGGGATCTGAAAGCTTTCTTT. This codes for CASSGVTGRDLKAFF.

The chain uses TRBV6-1 and TRBJ1-2; D might be TRBD1 (6 bases). There are 15 residues in the CDR3. The germline V gene encodes CDR1 MNHNS and CDR2 SASEGT. V was trimmed by 1 base and J by 2 bases, leaving 11 bases between them. CDR3 amino acids: CASSEGTAQNYGYTF. In nucleotides, the CDR3 is TGTGCCAGCAGTGAAGGGACAGCCCAGAACTATGGCTACACCTTC.

The genes are TRBV25-1 and TRBJ2-7, with 9 bases matching TRBD2. This CDR3 spans 14 amino acids. Germline V gene sequence: CDR1 MGHDK, CDR2 SYGVNS. V was pared by 3 bases and J by 4 bases, with 4 bases of the junction left unmatched. The CDR3 here is CASSDSGRRYEQYF. Here the CDR3 DNA reads TGTGCCAGCAGTGATAGCGGGAGAAGGTACGAGCAGTACTTC.

This chain links TRBV27 with TRBJ2-7, with a possible D match to TRBD1 (6 bases). This CDR3 has 17 amino acids. V was pared by 5 bases and J by 3 bases, with 23 bases between. In germline, CDR1 is MNHEY, CDR2 SMNVEV (reference sequence). The CDR3 is CASSPGTQAFLIYEQYF. CDR3 coding DNA: TGTGCCAGCAGTCCTGGGACACAAGCCTTTCTAATCTACGAGCAGTACTTC.

J is TRBJ2-7 and V is TRBV2, with 7 bases identical to TRBD2. V was clipped by 10 bases and J by 6 bases; unmatched bases: 9. This CDR3 is 12 amino acids long. Per the germline V gene, CDR1 is SNHLY and CDR2 is FYNNEI. The CDR3 loop reads CAMGSSGREQYF. In DNA, the CDR3 is TGTGCCATGGGGTCTAGCGGTCGCGAGCAGTACTTC.

The chain couples TRBV7-9 to TRBJ2-1; D is undetermined. The CDR3 runs to 10 residues. Germline CDR1 reads SEHNR; CDR2 reads FQNEAQ (reference sequence). V was shortened by 2 bases and J by 9 bases, with 2 bases between the two germline ends. CDR3 protein: CASSLIEQFF. As DNA, the CDR3 is TGTGCCAGCAGCTTAATTGAGCAGTTCTTC.

This clone was detected only once. The chain joins TRBV19 to TRBJ1-2; D unresolved. This CDR3 spans 16 amino acids. V lost 5 bases and J lost 8, with 24 bases in between. Germline V gives CDR1 LNHDA, CDR2 SQIVND (reference sequence). The CDR3 DNA reads TGTGCCAGTAGTTCAACTACCCGGACGCCGGTGCGGGGCTACACCTTC. The encoded protein is CASSSTTRTPVRGYTF.

The V call is TRBV19, the J call TRBJ2-1; tentatively, D is TRBD2 (6 bases). The germline V gene has CDR1 LNHDA and CDR2 SQIVND (reference sequence). V was trimmed by 3 bases and J by 0 bases, leaving 12 bases between them. CDR3 length equals 16 residues. CDR3 protein: CASSMWRGSSYNEQFF. The DNA of the CDR3 is TGTGCCAGTAGTATGTGGCGGGGCAGCTCCTACAATGAGCAGTTCTTC.

This chain joins TRBV18 and TRBJ1-3; 9 positions match TRBD1. V lost 4 bases and J lost 7; bases outside the gene matches: 8. CDR3 length: 15 residues. Germline V gene sequence: CDR1 KGHSH, CDR2 LQKENI. This CDR3 is CASSQSGQGLNTIYF. The DNA of the CDR3 is TGTGCCAGCTCACAATCGGGACAGGGTTTGAACACCATATATTTT.

V is TRBV10-1 and J is TRBJ2-1, with 7 bases lining up with TRBD2. This CDR3 is built from 13 residues. Germline V gene data show CDR1 as WNHNN and CDR2 as SYGVQD (reference sequence). V lost 3 bases and J lost 15; bases outside the gene matches: 11. CDR3 sequence reads: CASSESGATPWFF. Here the CDR3 DNA reads TGCGCCAGCAGTGAAAGCGGGGCTACCCCCTGGTTCTTC.

This rearrangement joins TRBV11-1 to TRBJ2-7; no firm D call. Trimming left V 5 bases short and J 0 bases short, with 14 bases between. Germline-derived CDR1 and CDR2 are SGHAT and FQDESV (reference sequence). The CDR3 is 15 amino acids. The CDR3 sequence is CASSPGGLSSYEQYF. The CDR3 bases are TGTGCCAGCAGCCCCGGCGGCTTGAGCTCCTACGAGCAGTACTTC.

The chain couples TRBV19 to TRBJ2-2; D uncertain. Germline CDR1 and CDR2: LNHDA and SQIVND (reference sequence). This CDR3 is 12 amino acids long. V was clipped by 6 bases and J by 7 bases, with 9 bases between them. CDR3 nucleotides: TGTGCCAGTAGACCTTCAGGCGGGGAGCTGTTTTTT. This translates into CASRPSGGELFF. Filled out from reference TRBV19 and TRBJ2-2, the complete variable domain reads DGGITQSPKYLFRKEGQNVTLSCEQNLNHDAMYWYRQDPGQGLRLIYYSQIVNDFQKGDIAEGYSVSREKKESFPLTVTSAQKNPTAFYLCASRPSGGELFFGEGSRLTVL.

Remarks on this clone: Within the sample, other DNA sequences also encode this same CDR3. The chain joins TRBV28 to TRBJ1-5; perhaps TRBD1 as D (5 bases). V was cut by 5 bases and J by 4 bases, with 15 bases left in between. From germline, CDR1 is MDHEN and CDR2 SYDVKM. This CDR3 spans 15 amino acids. CDR3 protein: CASSPGTLSNQPQHF. Written as DNA, the CDR3 is TGTGCCAGCAGTCCCGGGACTCTCAGTAATCAGCCCCAGCATTTT.

The genes are TRBV7-9 and TRBJ1-1; 8 bases align to TRBD1. The V and J ends lost 4 bases and 6 bases, in that order; junction bases with no gene match: 7. Germline CDR1 SEHNR, CDR2 FQNEAQ (reference sequence). The CDR3 covers 14 residues. The CDR3 loop reads CASSSGQGKAEAFF. The CDR3 coding sequence is TGTGCCAGCAGCTCCGGACAGGGCAAGGCTGAAGCTTTCTTT.

The chain has TRBV6-1 and TRBJ1-1, with D hard to call. V was shortened by 1 base and J by 1 base, with 4 bases between the two germline ends. Germline CDR1 is MNHNS and CDR2 is SASEGT. The CDR3 is 13 residues long. For the CDR3, the DNA is TGTGCCAGCAGTGAAGACCCGAACACTGAAGCTTTCTTT. Translating gives CASSEDPNTEAFF.

The gene calls are TRBV30 and TRBJ1-4; no clear D. The V and J ends lost 1 base and 6 bases respectively, with 6 bases between them. CDR3 length: 12 residues. Looked up from germline, CDR1 is GTSNPN and CDR2 is SVGIG (reference sequence). The CDR3 sequence is CAWSALYEKLFF. The CDR3 coding sequence is TGTGCCTGGAGTGCCCTGTATGAAAAACTGTTTTTT.

CDR3 nucleotides: TGTGCCAGCAGTTACGCGGACAGCTACGAGCAGTACTTC. It yields the protein CASSYADSYEQYF. The gene calls are TRBV6-5 and TRBJ2-7; TRBD1 might be the D (6 bases). Between the trimmed V and J ends, which lost 2 bases and 3 bases, there was a span of 8 bases. Germline V gene data show CDR1 as MNHEY and CDR2 as SVGAGI. The CDR3 sequence is 13 residues long.